A selection of T cell receptor beta chains follows, all from one sample in a study of CD8 T cells in Susac syndrome. TCRdb recomputed calls from the immunoSEQ multiplex PCR reads with MiXCR, one row per CDR3 protein. The repertoire holds some 200,000 distinct CDR3 sequences, with about 90% as singletons. Sequenced input: CD8+ T cells from PBMCs. These TCRs come from a human donor with multiple sclerosis. CDR3s include the opening cysteine and the closing phenylalanine or tryptophan.

TRBV4-3,TRBJ2-6,CASSQARGSGANVLTF
TRBV7-9,TRBJ1-1,CATKGAPGGDGTEAFF
TRBV12-3/TRBV12-4,TRBJ1-2,CASSYGTGENTF
TRBV20-1,TRBJ2-1,CSASEGPSYNEQFF
TRBV7-6,TRBJ1-6,CASSLGTGGSYNSPLHF
TRBV5-6,TRBJ2-1,CASSLGLHLDEQFF
TRBV5-6,TRBJ2-1,CASSFGVGGEQFF
TRBV7-9,TRBJ2-3,CASYRPGGTDRPSQYF
TRBV6-6,TRBJ2-5,CASSYDRGHRETQYF
TRBV5-4,TRBJ2-3,CASSFSGAGDTQYF
TRBV29-1,TRBJ2-7,CSVVGIGGGSYEQYF
TRBV30,TRBJ2-5,CAWSLIGGYKETQYF
TRBV24-1,TRBJ1-1,CATGEPWVCEAFF
TRBV4-3,TRBJ2-3,CASSQGRGGGSGSDTQYF
TRBV28,TRBJ2-2,CASSHIGSSGTGELFF
TRBV29-1,TRBJ2-1,CSDHLAGAYNEQFF
TRBV6-5,TRBJ1-4,CASSYSGPLQGEKLFF
TRBV3-1,TRBJ2-3,CASSQSGGHTDTQYF
TRBV27,TRBJ1-4,CASSFLPPGLTNEKLFF
TRBV2,TRBJ2-1,CASTEGWASGRNEQFF
TRBV20-1,TRBJ2-1,CSARGLPGNEQFF
TRBV20-1,TRBJ1-2,CSAPPGDYGYTF
TRBV20-1,TRBJ1-5,CSAARTAELFQPQHF
TRBV20-1,TRBJ1-5,CSARDGQGGNQPQHF
TRBV29-1,TRBJ2-1,CSVTSGVF
TRBV30,TRBJ2-1,CACLAGAINEQFF
TRBV6-2/TRBV6-3,TRBJ2-3,CASREGTSGGDNTDTQYF
TRBV7-6,TRBJ2-1,CASSSLSNEQFF
TRBV11-2,TRBJ2-5,CASSLGTGDRETQYF
TRBV4-3,TRBJ2-1,CASSHSSGDNEQFF
TRBV7-2,TRBJ2-7,CASSLEAGSYEQYF
TRBV5-8,TRBJ2-7,CASSLSAGGVYEQYF
TRBV6-6,TRBJ2-1,CASSYSRPSPHNEQFF
TRBV7-9,TRBJ2-1,CASSLSGLFGEQFF
TRBV20-1,TRBJ2-4,CSARDIRAVRLNIQYF